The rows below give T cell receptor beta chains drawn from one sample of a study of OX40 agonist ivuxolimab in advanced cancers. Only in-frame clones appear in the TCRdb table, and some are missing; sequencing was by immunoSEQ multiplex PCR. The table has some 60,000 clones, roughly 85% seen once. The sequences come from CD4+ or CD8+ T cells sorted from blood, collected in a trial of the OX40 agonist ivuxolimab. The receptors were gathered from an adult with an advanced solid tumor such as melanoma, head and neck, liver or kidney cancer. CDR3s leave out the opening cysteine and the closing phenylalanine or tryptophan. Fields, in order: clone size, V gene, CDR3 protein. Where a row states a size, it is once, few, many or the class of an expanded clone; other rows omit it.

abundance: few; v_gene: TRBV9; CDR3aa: ASSVLAGEQF
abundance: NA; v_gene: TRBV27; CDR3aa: ASSLPGDTEAF
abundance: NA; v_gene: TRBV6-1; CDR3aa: ASSEHGGPTEAF
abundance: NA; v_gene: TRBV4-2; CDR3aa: ASSPGGVGGGAGTDTQY
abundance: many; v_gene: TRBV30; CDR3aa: AWKGTGSNEQY
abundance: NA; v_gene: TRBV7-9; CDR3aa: ASSWSASSGNTIY
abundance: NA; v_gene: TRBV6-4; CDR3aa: ASSATGRQGYTEAF
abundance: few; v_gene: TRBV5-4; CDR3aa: ASSLPGTPGSETQY
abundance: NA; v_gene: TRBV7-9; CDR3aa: ASSLTGEDEQY
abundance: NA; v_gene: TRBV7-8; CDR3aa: ASSPKPQGANYGYT
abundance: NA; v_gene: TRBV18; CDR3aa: ASSLRDTSGYSYEQY
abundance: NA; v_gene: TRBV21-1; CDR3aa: ASSKGSGTSGRSNEQF
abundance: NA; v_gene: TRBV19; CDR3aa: ASSMMIRTARTLERTEAF
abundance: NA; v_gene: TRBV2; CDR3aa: ASSFDRVDNQPQH
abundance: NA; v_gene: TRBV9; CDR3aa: ASSPVAYNSPLH
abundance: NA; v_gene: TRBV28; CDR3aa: ASSRTGSGTQY
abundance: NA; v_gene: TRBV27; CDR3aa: ASSEDGFLAYNSPLH